The 19 T cell receptor beta chains in this list originate from one sample, sequenced in a study of monozygotic twins with inflammatory bowel disease. TCRdb reprocessed the 5' RACE reads, keeping one entry per CDR3 protein, no DNA. The sample totals under 200,000 distinct CDR3 sequences; its top ten clones hold more than 2.5%. Sequenced sample: blood. These receptors were obtained from a human donor with ulcerative colitis or Crohn's disease, or a healthy co-twin of an affected twin (not recorded which).

This rearrangement joins TRBV28 to TRBJ2-2; the TCRdb D gene call, TRBD2, has no DNA to confirm it. Germline CDR1 is MDHEN and CDR2 is SYDVKM. The CDR3 consists of 14 residues. The CDR3 loop is CASSPSGLLGELFF. Full variable domain (rest looked up from reference TRBV28 and TRBJ2-2): DVKVTQSSRYLVKRTGEKVFLECVQDMDHENMFWYRQDPGLGLRLIYFSYDVKMKEKGDIPEGYSVSREKKERFSLILESASTNQTSMYLCASSPSGLLGELFFGEGSRLTVL.

The CDR3 loop is CASSPQRLASYEQNF. The chain recombines TRBV7-2 with TRBJ2-7. The CDR3 is 15 amino acids. The germline V gene has CDR1 SGHTA and CDR2 FQGNSA. The full variable domain, completed using reference TRBV7-2 and TRBJ2-7, is GAGVSQSPSNKVTEKGKDVELRCDPISGHTALYWYRQSLGQGLEFLIYFQGNSAPDKSGLPSDRFSAERTGGSVSTLTIQRTQQEDSAVYLCASSPQRLASYEQNFGPGTRLTVT.

The rearrangement uses TRBV6-2 or TRBV6-3 and TRBJ2-1; TCRdb reports TRBD2, a call that lacks DNA to check it against. Germline lookup yields CDR1 MNHEY and CDR2 SVGEGT. The CDR3 consists of 13 residues. Here the CDR3 reads CASSLGLYNEQFF.

The chain employs TRBV30 and TRBJ2-5; TCRdb's D gene call, TRBD2, goes unchecked for lack of DNA. This CDR3 has 16 residues. Germline CDR1 is GTSNPN and CDR2 is SVGIG (reference sequence). CDR3: CAWRRTSGSAEETQYF.

The V gene is TRBV7-6, the J gene TRBJ1-2. Germline V CDR1 and CDR2: SGHVS, FNYEAQ. CDR3 size: 13 residues. The CDR3: CASSSRDFYGYTF.

The V call is TRBV5-1, the J call TRBJ1-4. The germline V gene has CDR1 SGHRS and CDR2 YFSETQ. This CDR3 spans 15 amino acids. The CDR3 reads CASSLNGVRREKLFF.

The CDR3 loop is CASRLKTGNTIYF. The chain has TRBV12-2 and TRBJ1-3. TRBV12-2 is designated a pseudogene. The CDR3 is 13 amino acids.

The chain is built from TRBV6-6 and TRBJ2-7; TCRdb designates TRBD1, a call that cannot be tested without DNA. Germline assignment: CDR1 MNHNY and CDR2 SVGAGI (reference sequence). The CDR3 consists of 13 residues. The CDR3 loop is CASSMTGNHEQYF.

The chain links TRBV6-7 to TRBJ1-1; the D call of TRBD1 rests on TCRdb alone, since no DNA is present to check it. TRBV6-7 is given ORF status, its function remaining uncertain. The CDR3 loop spans 15 amino acids. CDR3 loop: CASSYPGWLNTEAFF.

This sequence joins TRBV5-6 and TRBJ1-5; the TRBD1 assignment by TCRdb is unverifiable without DNA. This CDR3 spans 16 amino acids. From germline, CDR1 is SGHDT and CDR2 YYEEEE. CDR3 sequence: CASSPAQGFGNQPQHF. The full variable domain, with the rest looked up from reference TRBV5-6 and TRBJ1-5, is DAGVTQSPTHLIKTRGQQVTLRCSPKSGHDTVSWYQQALGQGPQFIFQYYEEEERQRGNFPDRFSGHQFPNYSSELNVNALLLGDSALYLCASSPAQGFGNQPQHFGDGTRLSIL.

The V call is TRBV6-6, the J call TRBJ2-1; the D gene TCRdb calls, TRBD1, cannot be checked with no DNA. CDR3 length: 13 amino acids. The V gene's germline CDR1 is MNHNY and CDR2 SVGAGI (reference sequence). CDR3 amino acids: CASSTTGGFEQFF.

The chain recombines TRBV9 with TRBJ2-2; TCRdb indicates TRBD1, and absent DNA this call remains unverified. The CDR3 loop spans 15 amino acids. The germline V gene encodes CDR1 SGDLS and CDR2 YYNGEE. This CDR3 reads CASSDPGQATGELFF.

The chain is built from TRBV28 and TRBJ2-7; TCRdb picks TRBD1, but there is no DNA to check that call. CDR3 length: 15 amino acids. The germline V gene encodes CDR1 MDHEN and CDR2 SYDVKM. Here the CDR3 reads CASSIRLGQHPEQYF.

The genes are TRBV19 and TRBJ2-3; TCRdb's D call of TRBD2 is untestable without DNA. CDR3 length equals 17 residues. Per the germline V gene, CDR1 is LNHDA and CDR2 is SQIVND (reference sequence). The CDR3 sequence is CASSLIGSGSIKVSQYF.

The V gene is TRBV20-1, the J gene TRBJ2-7; TCRdb indicates TRBD2, and absent DNA this call remains unverified. The CDR3 totals 14 residues. The germline gives CDR1 DFQATT, CDR2 SNEGSKA (reference sequence). Here the CDR3 reads CSARGEAFSYEQYF.

J is TRBJ1-6 and V is TRBV7-2. This CDR3 region has 14 residues. Per germline, CDR1 SGHTA and CDR2 FQGNSA. The CDR3: CASSLAGFNSPLHF.

The V gene is TRBV6-5, the J gene TRBJ2-2; the TCRdb call, TRBD2, lacks DNA for checking. The CDR3 consists of 16 residues. Per the germline V gene, CDR1 is MNHEY and CDR2 is SVGAGI. Here the CDR3 reads CASSLSGLANTGELFF.

The chain employs TRBV12-3 or TRBV12-4 and TRBJ1-3; TCRdb's assignment of TRBD1 cannot be checked, as there is no DNA. The CDR3 runs 17 residues. The CDR3: CASSFRGLGKTGNTIYF.

The rearrangement links TRBV7-2 to TRBJ2-5; the TRBD2 assignment by TCRdb is unverifiable without DNA. The CDR3 sequence is 16 residues long. Germline V lookup: CDR1 SGHTA, CDR2 FQGNSA. CDR3 sequence: CASSDRAPTVQETQYF. Looking up the rest from reference TRBV7-2 and TRBJ2-5 gives the full variable domain: GAGVSQSPSNKVTEKGKDVELRCDPISGHTALYWYRQSLGQGLEFLIYFQGNSAPDKSGLPSDRFSAERTGGSVSTLTIQRTQQEDSAVYLCASSDRAPTVQETQYFGPGTRLLVL.